A selection of T cell receptor beta chains follows, all from one sample in a study of blood T cell repertoires in COVID-19. Data came from immunoSEQ multiplex PCR; TCRdb stores just in-frame clones and leaves some out. This sample has roughly 29,000 clones, with roughly 80% found just once. Material for sequencing was peripheral blood. The receptor set was obtained from an older woman with active or convalescent COVID-19. CDR3s include the opening cysteine and the closing phenylalanine or tryptophan. A D gene is named only where the DNA matches it firmly. Part of the rows lack a size; the others show once, few, many or a class for expanded clones.

j_call | clone_size | v_call | d_call | cdr3_aa | cdr3_nt
TRBJ2-7 | NA | TRBV5-4 | TRBD2 | CASSSEFGGLAGERHEQYF | TGTGCCAGCAGCTCCGAGTTTGGTGGACTAGCGGGAGAACGCCACGAGCAGTACTTC
TRBJ2-1 | NA | TRBV5-1 | NA | CASSRRWGDEQFF | TGCGCCAGCAGCAGGAGGTGGGGTGATGAGCAGTTCTTC
TRBJ2-7 | NA | TRBV19 | NA | CASSAIQGTEQYF | TGTGCCAGTAGTGCCATACAGGGAACCGAGCAGTACTTC
TRBJ2-3 | NA | TRBV6-2/TRBV6-3 | TRBD2 | CASSSLVAGGRDTQYF | TGTGCCAGCAGTTCCCTCGTGGCGGGGGGCAGAGATACGCAGTATTTT
TRBJ2-4 | NA | TRBV2 | NA | CASSEYSRLAKNIQYF | TGTGCCAGCAGTGAGTACTCGCGTCTAGCCAAAAACATTCAGTACTTC
TRBJ1-2 | few | TRBV19 | NA | CASSRTANYGYTF | TGTGCCAGTAGTAGGACAGCGAACTATGGCTACACCTTC
TRBJ2-5 | NA | TRBV7-8 | TRBD2 | CASRLTSWGETQYF | TGTGCCAGCAGGCTGACTAGCTGGGGAGAGACCCAGTACTTC
TRBJ2-7 | NA | TRBV10-3 | TRBD1 | CAISEGDSYEQYF | TGTGCCATCAGTGAGGGGGACAGCTACGAGCAGTACTTC
TRBJ2-1 | NA | TRBV5-1 | NA | CASSSAGYNEQFF | TGCGCCAGCAGCTCTGCGGGTTACAATGAGCAGTTCTTC
TRBJ2-7 | NA | TRBV27 | NA | CASTPVGDAYEQYF | TGTGCCAGCACCCCAGTTGGAGATGCCTACGAGCAGTACTTC
TRBJ1-4 | NA | TRBV6-5 | TRBD1 | CASSSRQGELFF | TGTGCCAGCAGTTCCAGACAGGGGGAACTGTTTTTT
TRBJ2-1 | NA | TRBV6-2/TRBV6-3 | NA | CASSYGQGINEQFF | TGTGCCAGCAGTTACGGGCAGGGAATCAATGAGCAGTTCTTC
TRBJ2-3 | NA | TRBV4-1 | NA | CASSQVEGVTQYF | TGCGCCAGCAGCCAAGTTGAAGGGGTTACGCAGTATTTT
TRBJ2-2 | NA | TRBV28 | TRBD2 | CASSPLAGGTAGELFF | TGTGCCAGCAGTCCACTAGCGGGAGGTACCGCCGGGGAGCTGTTTTTT
TRBJ1-3 | NA | TRBV3-1/TRBV3-2 | NA | CASSQDVFGDSGNTIYF | TGTGCCAGCAGCCAAGATGTATTCGGGGACTCTGGAAACACCATATATTTT